This TCR beta chain emerged from a study of blood T cell repertoires in COVID-19. Method: immunoSEQ multiplex PCR; TCRdb's copy keeps in-frame clones and lacks some. The sample holds roughly 100,000 clones, about 80% seen once. V shed 6 bases and J 4 bases; nucleotides not matched to a gene: 6. This CDR3 comprises 15 residues. Germline CDR1 and CDR2: MGHRA and YSYEKL. This sequence joins TRBV4-1 and TRBJ2-3; 11 nucleotides match TRBD1. The sequencing sample was made of peripheral blood. This TCR was recovered from a woman of 80 years or more with active or convalescent COVID-19. CDR3 nucleotides: TGCGCCAGCAGGACGCCGGGACAGGGGGCAGATACGCAGTATTTT. It translates to CASRTPGQGADTQYF.